This T cell receptor beta chain was sequenced during a study of Ad26.COV2.S vaccination and SARS-CoV-2 variants (dated by TCRdb to 2020 to 2022). Looking at the study overall: Donors in the vaccine arm were drawn from COV1001, a multicentre, randomized, double-blind, placebo-controlled phase I-IIa trial testing Ad26.COV2.S in healthy adults. Ad26.COV2.S was administered intramuscularly at a dose of 5x10^10 or 1x10^11 viral particles, either as one shot or as two shots given 56 days apart. TCRbeta repertoire sequencing served as the tool for gauging how specific and how broad the SARS-CoV-2-reactive T cell receptors were following Ad26.COV2.S vaccination. A total of approximately 30 samples were included in the TCR-sequenced set, comprising around 19 Ad26.COV2.S vaccine recipients, 5 placebo recipients and 8 SARS-CoV-2 convalescent individuals. Trial participants were randomized into five groups of five, in which low-dose or high-dose Ad26.COV2.S was given once or twice, or placebo was given on both occasions. Blinding of investigators to trial group allocation was maintained during experiments and outcome assessment.

What the authors observed across the whole study: Ad26.COV2.S recipients had higher spike-specific TCR breadth than placebo recipients (P = 0.0014). Substantial breadth of spike-specific CD8+ and CD4+ T cell responses was reported after vaccination. The authors noted that the TCR breadth and depth analyses may have underestimated total T cell responses. Comparing responses between vaccine doses or regimens was not something the study was powered to do. Vaccine and placebo recipients had comparable non-spike TCR breadth, which fits with the vaccine containing only spike.

The treatment or condition label, read with the paper, signifies: about 20 received Ad26.COV2.S at low or high dose, single or two shots; about 5 received placebo; per-sample allocation not given. Repertoires of vaccine and placebo recipients were sequenced from samples taken on day 63 after the first injection. Cohort 1b enrolled 25 or so adults aged 18-55 years at a single site in Boston, USA, between 29 July and 7 August 2020. Ad26.COV2.S was a replication-incompetent adenovirus type 26 vector expressing a prefusion-stabilized SARS-CoV-2 spike protein from the original Wuhan strain. TCRbeta CDR3 regions were sequenced with the immunoSEQ Assay. After extraction, genomic DNA underwent amplification by bias-controlled multiplex PCR, followed by high-throughput sequencing. Processing in the source paper ran as follows. To quantify the absolute abundance of each unique TCRbeta CDR3 region, sequences were collapsed and filtered. Usable DNA was measured by amplifying reference genes present in all nucleated cells, and TCRbeta template counts were normalized to that usable DNA to estimate T cell fraction. Repertoire TCRs were annotated as SARS-CoV-2-specific by exact matching of V gene, CDR3 amino acid sequence and J gene to a known reactive TCR set. MIRA supplied the reference SARS-CoV-2 TCR set, which was filtered for enrichment in COVID-19-positive ImmuneCODE repertoires so that public or cross-reactive TCRs were removed. Drawing on the MIRA antigens, annotated TCRs were analysed further at the level of specific ORF or position within ORF. Depth was the summed frequency of annotated unique rearrangements, while breadth was defined as annotated unique rearrangements over total unique productive rearrangements. Group comparisons of TCR breadth used two-sided Wilcoxon rank-sum tests. TCRdb holds this immuneACCESS table with in-frame rearrangements only. Some clones are missing; in checked studies, unresolved V genes explain under half, and the rest has no known cause. From that table come the V and J calls and clone size; the DNA was used to work out D and trimming. Across this sample there are about 350,000 clones, with about 89% seen only once. The ten largest clones add up to approximately 4.5% of the sample.

This clone was counted once. Its antigen remains unidentified. Within one base of it there is no much larger clone, and no base qualities were kept. Including cysteine and phenylalanine, the CDR3 has 18 amino acids. Of all the DNA, just the CDR3 is kept, 54 bases in frame from base 1. According to the germline V gene, CDR1 reads SGHRS and CDR2 reads YFSETQ. Here V drops 4 bases and J drops 7 bases, and the junction holds 16 bases not matched to any gene. This TCR was recovered from a person aged 18-65 years who received the Ad26.COV2.S COVID-19 vaccine or a placebo. Recombination joined TRBV5-1 with TRBJ2-1; 11 bases in between match TRBD1. The input for sequencing was peripheral blood, taken in a trial of Ad26.COV2.S vaccine versus placebo. This receptor carries the CDR3 CASSPIQTGTGGRNEQFF. The bases read TGCGCCAGCAGCCCGATACAAACCGGGACAGGGGGTCGGAATGAGCAGTTCTTC.